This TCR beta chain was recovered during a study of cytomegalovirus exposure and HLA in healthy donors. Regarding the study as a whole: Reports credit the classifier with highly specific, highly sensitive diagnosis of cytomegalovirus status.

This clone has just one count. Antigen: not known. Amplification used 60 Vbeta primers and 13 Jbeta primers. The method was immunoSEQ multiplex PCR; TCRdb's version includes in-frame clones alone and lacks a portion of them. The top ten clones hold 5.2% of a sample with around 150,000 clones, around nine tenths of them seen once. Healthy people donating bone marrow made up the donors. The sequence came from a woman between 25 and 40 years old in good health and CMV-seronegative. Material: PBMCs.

For the CDR3, the DNA is TGTGCCAGCAGCGCCGGACTAGCGGGCGGATACAATGAGCAGTTCTTC. It codes for CASSAGLAGGYNEQFF. The chain links TRBV5-4 to TRBJ2-1, with 11 nucleotides matching TRBD2. The CDR3 is 16 residues long. Germline V gives CDR1 SGHNT, CDR2 YYREEE (reference sequence). V lost 4 bases, J lost 4 bases, and 7 bases stayed unmatched.